The 10 T cell receptor beta chains below come from one sample, sequenced in a study of cytomegalovirus exposure and HLA in healthy donors. With 60 Vbeta and 13 Jbeta primers, the PCR was carried out. Profiled with immunoSEQ multiplex PCR; TCRdb holds only in-frame clones, not every one. The sample records approximately 130,000 clones, around 78% being singletons. The sequenced sample was PBMCs. These receptors were collected from a man aged 35-49 years in good health and CMV-seronegative.

This clone has just one count. This chain uses TRBV10-1 with TRBJ2-7, with 10 nucleotides matching TRBD1. The CDR3 has 14 residues. V lost 6 bases to trimming and J lost 6 bases; unmatched junction nucleotides: 8. Germline values: CDR1 WNHNN, CDR2 SYGVQD (reference sequence). CDR3 in DNA: TGCGCCAGCAGAATGACAGGGGGCTTTCGCGAGCAGTACTTC. Translating it yields CASRMTGGFREQYF.

The rearrangement links TRBV7-8 to TRBJ2-7, with a possible D match to TRBD2 (5 bases). Germline CDR1 SGHVS, CDR2 FQNEAQ. V was shortened by 2 bases and J by 0 bases, with 23 bases between the two germline ends. The CDR3 totals 19 residues. The CDR3 sequence is CASSLRRSGPNPDSYEQYF. In DNA, the CDR3 is TGTGCCAGCAGCTTACGGAGGAGCGGTCCTAACCCCGACTCCTACGAGCAGTACTTC.

This clone was counted a few times. The chain links TRBV7-3 to TRBJ1-1; D is unresolved. V was cut by 5 bases and J by 4 bases, with 11 bases left in between. From germline, CDR1 is SGHTA and CDR2 FQGTGA. CDR3 length: 13 amino acids. The CDR3 nucleotides are TGTGCCAGCAGCACTACACGGGGCACTGAAGCTTTCTTT. As protein: CASSTTRGTEAFF. Full variable domain (missing parts from reference TRBV7-3 and TRBJ1-1): GAGVSQTPSNKVTEKGKYVELRCDPISGHTALYWYRQSLGQGPEFLIYFQGTGAADDSGLPNDRFFAVRPEGSVSTLKIQRTERGDSAVYLCASSTTRGTEAFFGQGTRLTVV.

The chain combines TRBV13 with TRBJ1-6, with a weak D call TRBD1 (5 bases). Trimming took 4 bases from V and 9 from J, leaving 16 bases between them. Per germline, CDR1 PRHDT and CDR2 FYEKMQ (reference sequence). The CDR3 runs 15 residues. DNA for the CDR3: TGTGCCAGCAGCTCCATGGGGCAGGGCGGTTCACCCCTCCACTTT. This codes for CASSSMGQGGSPLHF. Supplemented by reference TRBV13 and TRBJ1-6, the full variable domain reads AAGVIQSPRHLIKEKRETATLKCYPIPRHDTVYWYQQGPGQDPQFLISFYEKMQSDKGSIPDRFSAQQFSDYHSELNMSSLELGDSALYFCASSSMGQGGSPLHFGNGTRLTVT.

The CDR3 is CASGQGTGRTDTQYF. CDR3 coding DNA: TGTGCCAGTGGACAAGGGACAGGGAGGACAGATACGCAGTATTTT. The V and J genes are TRBV19 and TRBJ2-3; 9 positions match TRBD1. Germline loops: CDR1 LNHDA, CDR2 SQIVND (reference sequence). The length of the CDR3 is 15 residues. Unmatched junction bases numbered 9, after V lost 8 bases and J lost 3 bases. The complete variable domain, with remaining parts taken from reference TRBV19 and TRBJ2-3, reads DGGITQSPKYLFRKEGQNVTLSCEQNLNHDAMYWYRQDPGQGLRLIYYSQIVNDFQKGDIAEGYSVSREKKESFPLTVTSAQKNPTAFYLCASGQGTGRTDTQYFGPGTRLTVL.

The rearrangement uses TRBV5-1 and TRBJ2-1; TRBD2 matches 9 bases. The CDR3 extends over 17 amino acids. Germline-derived CDR1 and CDR2 are SGHRS and YFSETQ. The J segment lost 4 bases and the V segment lost 4 bases, leaving 12 bases of the junction unmatched. The CDR3 DNA sequence: TGCGCCAGCAGCCCTAGACCATTAGCGGGAGCTTACAATGAGCAGTTCTTC. Translating it yields CASSPRPLAGAYNEQFF.

This chain connects TRBV27 to TRBJ2-7, with D maybe TRBD1 (6 bases). CDR1 is MNHEY and CDR2 is SMNVEV in the germline V gene (reference sequence). V lost 2 bases, J lost 3 bases, and 11 bases lay in between. The CDR3 runs 14 residues. The CDR3 protein is CASSLVQGHYEQYF. The CDR3 DNA reads TGTGCCAGCAGTTTAGTCCAGGGGCACTACGAGCAGTACTTC.

Concerning this clone itself: Relative to the germline gene, one junction end is altered; a read error may explain this. For the CDR3, the DNA is TGTGCCAGCAGTGTACAGGGAAACATTCGGTACTTC. Protein: CASSVQGNIRYF. The chain is built from TRBV2 and TRBJ2-4; TRBD1 is a possible D gene (6 bases). Germline V gene data show CDR1 as SNHLY and CDR2 as FYNNEI. The CDR3 contains 12 residues.

The V gene is TRBV23-1, the J gene TRBJ2-7; TRBD1 aligns across 7 bases. Being an ORF, TRBV23-1 has a function that is uncertain. V lost 2 bases, J lost 1 base, and 23 bases stayed unmatched. CDR3 size: 21 residues. CDR3 in amino acids: CASSQTEISTGPLLLSYEQYF. The DNA for the CDR3 is TGCGCCAGCAGTCAAACGGAGATTTCGACAGGGCCGTTACTCTTATCCTACGAGCAGTACTTC.

The rearrangement links TRBV4-1 to TRBJ2-2, with 7 bases identical to TRBD1. The CDR3 extends over 15 amino acids. The junction had 3 bases not matched to a gene; V was cut back by 3 bases and J by 2 bases. The germline gives CDR1 MGHRA, CDR2 YSYEKL. The CDR3: CASSHGTANTGELFF. DNA for the CDR3: TGCGCCAGCAGCCATGGGACAGCCAACACCGGGGAGCTGTTTTTT.